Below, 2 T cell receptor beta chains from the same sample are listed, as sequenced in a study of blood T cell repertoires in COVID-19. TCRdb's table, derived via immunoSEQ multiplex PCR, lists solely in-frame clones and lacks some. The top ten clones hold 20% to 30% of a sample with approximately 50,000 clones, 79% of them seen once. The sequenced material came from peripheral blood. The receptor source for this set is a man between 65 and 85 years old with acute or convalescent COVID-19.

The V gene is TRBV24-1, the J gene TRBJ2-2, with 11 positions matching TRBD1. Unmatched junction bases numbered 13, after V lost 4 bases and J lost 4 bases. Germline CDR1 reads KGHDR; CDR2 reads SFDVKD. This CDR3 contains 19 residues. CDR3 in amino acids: CATSDPGTGGGFGTGELFF. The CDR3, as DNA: TGTGCCACCAGTGACCCCGGGACAGGGGGAGGTTTTGGCACCGGGGAGCTGTTTTTT.

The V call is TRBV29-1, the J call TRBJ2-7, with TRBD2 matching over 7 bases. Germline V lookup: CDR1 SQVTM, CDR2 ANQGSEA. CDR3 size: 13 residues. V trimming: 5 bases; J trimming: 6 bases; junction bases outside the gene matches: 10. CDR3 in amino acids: CSVKFAGEGEQYF. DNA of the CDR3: TGCAGCGTTAAGTTTGCGGGAGAGGGCGAGCAGTACTTC.